A selection of T cell receptor beta chains follows, all from one sample in a study of cytomegalovirus exposure and HLA in healthy donors. Libraries were prepared by immunoSEQ multiplex PCR; TCRdb keeps only in-frame clonotypes and omits some of them. Here the sample spans 95,000 to 100,000 clones, 76% being singletons. Sequencing was carried out using PBMCs. The receptor set was obtained from a man between 40 and 49 years old in good health and CMV-seronegative. The CDR3 runs from the conserved cysteine through the conserved F or W. Fields, in order: clone size, D gene, J gene, V gene, CDR3 DNA, CDR3 protein. A D gene is named only where the DNA matches it firmly. A clone size is listed for some rows: how often the clone was seen (once, few, many), or a class if it is expanded.

abundance: -
d_gene: -
j_gene: TRBJ1-2
v_gene: TRBV7-9
CDR3nt: TGTGCCAGCAGCCAAACAGCGGTTGGAGGCTACACCTTC
CDR3aa: CASSQTAVGGYTF

abundance: -
d_gene: TRBD2
j_gene: TRBJ2-2
v_gene: TRBV27
CDR3nt: TGTGCCAGCAGTTGGACTAGCTCCGGGGAGCTGTTTTTT
CDR3aa: CASSWTSSGELFF

abundance: -
d_gene: TRBD1
j_gene: TRBJ2-1
v_gene: TRBV27
CDR3nt: TGTGCCAGCAGGGGACAGGGGTTGAATGAGCAGTTCTTC
CDR3aa: CASRGQGLNEQFF

abundance: -
d_gene: TRBD1
j_gene: TRBJ1-3
v_gene: TRBV28
CDR3nt: TGTGCCAGCATTCGGACAGGGGCCTCTGGAAACACCATATATTTT
CDR3aa: CASIRTGASGNTIYF

abundance: -
d_gene: -
j_gene: TRBJ1-2
v_gene: TRBV5-1
CDR3nt: TGCGCCAGCAGCTTGGACAGATACTATGGCTACACCTTC
CDR3aa: CASSLDRYYGYTF

abundance: -
d_gene: TRBD1
j_gene: TRBJ1-2
v_gene: TRBV27
CDR3nt: TGTGCCAGCTTCAAGGCGGGACAGGGTTTCGGACAGCATGGCTACACCTTC
CDR3aa: CASFKAGQGFGQHGYTF

abundance: -
d_gene: TRBD2
j_gene: TRBJ2-3
v_gene: TRBV28
CDR3nt: TGTGCCAGCATTAGCTTTGGCGGGGGGGGAGATACGCAGTATTTT
CDR3aa: CASISFGGGGDTQYF

abundance: -
d_gene: TRBD1
j_gene: TRBJ1-1
v_gene: TRBV7-9
CDR3nt: TGTGCCAGCAGCACTCACAGGGGGAACACTGAAGCTTTCTTT
CDR3aa: CASSTHRGNTEAFF

abundance: -
d_gene: -
j_gene: TRBJ1-4
v_gene: TRBV7-8
CDR3nt: TGTGCCAGCAGCCCTCGACACGCAACTAATGAAAAACTGTTTTTT
CDR3aa: CASSPRHATNEKLFF

abundance: few
d_gene: -
j_gene: TRBJ1-1
v_gene: TRBV14
CDR3nt: TGTGCCAGCAGCCGACTAGGGGGGGACACTGAAGCTTTCTTT
CDR3aa: CASSRLGGDTEAFF

abundance: -
d_gene: TRBD1
j_gene: TRBJ1-5
v_gene: TRBV2
CDR3nt: TGTGCAACCGGACAGGGCACTTATAGCAATCAGCCCCAGCATTTT
CDR3aa: CATGQGTYSNQPQHF

abundance: -
d_gene: -
j_gene: TRBJ2-7
v_gene: TRBV5-6
CDR3nt: TGTGCCAGCAGCCGATTTCACGGCTCCTACGAGCAGTACTTC
CDR3aa: CASSRFHGSYEQYF

abundance: -
d_gene: TRBD2
j_gene: TRBJ2-3
v_gene: TRBV6-1
CDR3nt: TGTGCCAGCAGTGAATCCGGACTAGCGGGGGGCACAGATACGCAGTATTTT
CDR3aa: CASSESGLAGGTDTQYF

abundance: -
d_gene: -
j_gene: TRBJ1-3
v_gene: TRBV6-5
CDR3nt: TGTGCCAGCAGTTACTCGGGCGTCCGCTCTGGAAACACCATATATTTT
CDR3aa: CASSYSGVRSGNTIYF

abundance: few
d_gene: TRBD2
j_gene: TRBJ2-2
v_gene: TRBV6-4
CDR3nt: TGTGCCAGCGCCATCGGGGGGGGCTCCGGGACCGGGGAGCTGTTTTTT
CDR3aa: CASAIGGGSGTGELFF

abundance: -
d_gene: TRBD1
j_gene: TRBJ1-1
v_gene: TRBV30
CDR3nt: TGTGCCTGGAGTGGGACAGGGAAAGGGGGGTTGAACACTGAAGCTTTCTTT
CDR3aa: CAWSGTGKGGLNTEAFF

abundance: -
d_gene: TRBD2
j_gene: TRBJ2-2
v_gene: TRBV4-1
CDR3nt: TGCGCCAGCAGCCGAGCTAGCGGGCAGAACACCGGGGAGCTGTTTTTT
CDR3aa: CASSRASGQNTGELFF

abundance: -
d_gene: TRBD1
j_gene: TRBJ1-2
v_gene: TRBV7-2
CDR3nt: TGTGCCAGCAGCGGGTGGACAGGAAGCAACTATGGCTACACCTTC
CDR3aa: CASSGWTGSNYGYTF

abundance: -
d_gene: TRBD2
j_gene: TRBJ2-1
v_gene: TRBV10-1
CDR3nt: TGCGCCAGCAGTGAGTCGCGGCTAGCGGGGACCTTCTACAATGAGCAGTTCTTC
CDR3aa: CASSESRLAGTFYNEQFF

abundance: -
d_gene: -
j_gene: TRBJ1-2
v_gene: TRBV27
CDR3nt: TGTGCCAGCAGTTTTTCCGCTAACTATGGCTACACCTTC
CDR3aa: CASSFSANYGYTF

abundance: once
d_gene: TRBD2
j_gene: TRBJ2-1
v_gene: TRBV19
CDR3nt: TGTGCCAGTAGTCCCGGGACCGGGACTACGACTTACAATGAGCAGTTCTTC
CDR3aa: CASSPGTGTTTYNEQFF

abundance: -
d_gene: TRBD1
j_gene: TRBJ1-2
v_gene: TRBV11-2
CDR3nt: TGTGCCAGCAGCGCGGGACAGGGTTTTCATGGCTACACCTTC
CDR3aa: CASSAGQGFHGYTF

abundance: -
d_gene: -
j_gene: TRBJ1-2
v_gene: TRBV19
CDR3nt: TGTGCCAGTAGTATAACACGGGAGGGATGGGGCTACACCTTC
CDR3aa: CASSITREGWGYTF

abundance: -
d_gene: -
j_gene: TRBJ1-1
v_gene: TRBV7-2
CDR3nt: TGTGCCAGCAGCTTAGTGGGGACATCGAACACTGAAGCTTTCTTT
CDR3aa: CASSLVGTSNTEAFF

abundance: -
d_gene: TRBD2
j_gene: TRBJ2-4
v_gene: TRBV10-2
CDR3nt: TGCGCCAGCAGTGAGCGGGGGGGCAAAAACATTCAGTACTTC
CDR3aa: CASSERGGKNIQYF

abundance: -
d_gene: TRBD1
j_gene: TRBJ1-2
v_gene: TRBV27
CDR3nt: TGTGCCAGCAGTAACCCGGGACAGGGGACCTATGGCTACACCTTC
CDR3aa: CASSNPGQGTYGYTF

abundance: -
d_gene: -
j_gene: TRBJ1-6
v_gene: TRBV13
CDR3nt: TGTGCCAGCGGTAGAGGGTTTGATTCACCCCTCCACTTT
CDR3aa: CASGRGFDSPLHF

abundance: -
d_gene: -
j_gene: TRBJ1-3
v_gene: TRBV13
CDR3nt: TGTGCCAGCAGCCCTGGCCGAGTACAGACTGGAAACACCATATATTTT
CDR3aa: CASSPGRVQTGNTIYF

abundance: -
d_gene: TRBD1
j_gene: TRBJ1-5
v_gene: TRBV25-1
CDR3nt: TGTGCCAGCAGTGTCAAGAGACAGGGGAACCAGCCCCAGCATTTT
CDR3aa: CASSVKRQGNQPQHF